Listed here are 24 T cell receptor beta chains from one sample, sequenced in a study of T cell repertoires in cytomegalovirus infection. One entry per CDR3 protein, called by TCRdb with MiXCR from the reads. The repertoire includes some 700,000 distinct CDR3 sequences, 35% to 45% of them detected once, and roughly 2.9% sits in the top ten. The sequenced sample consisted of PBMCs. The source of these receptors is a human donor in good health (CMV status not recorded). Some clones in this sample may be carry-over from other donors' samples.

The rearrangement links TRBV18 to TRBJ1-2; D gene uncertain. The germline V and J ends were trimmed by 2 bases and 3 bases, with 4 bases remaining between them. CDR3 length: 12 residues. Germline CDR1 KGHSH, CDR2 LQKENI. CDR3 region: CASSPMDYGYTF. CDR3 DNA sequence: TGTGCCAGCTCACCAATGGACTATGGCTACACCTTC.

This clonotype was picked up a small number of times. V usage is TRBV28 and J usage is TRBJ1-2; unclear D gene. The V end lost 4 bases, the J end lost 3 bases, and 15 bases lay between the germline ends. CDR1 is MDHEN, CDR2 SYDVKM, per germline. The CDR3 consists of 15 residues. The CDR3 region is CASSSPRKGDYGYTF. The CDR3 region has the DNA TGTGCCAGCAGTTCCCCCCGAAAAGGTGACTATGGCTACACCTTC.

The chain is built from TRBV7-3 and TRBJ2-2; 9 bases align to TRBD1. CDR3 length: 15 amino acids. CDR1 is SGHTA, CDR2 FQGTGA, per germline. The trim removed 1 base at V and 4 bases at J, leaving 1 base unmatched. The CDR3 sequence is CASSLNRGPTGELFF. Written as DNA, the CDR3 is TGTGCCAGCAGCTTAAACAGGGGGCCCACCGGGGAGCTGTTTTTT.

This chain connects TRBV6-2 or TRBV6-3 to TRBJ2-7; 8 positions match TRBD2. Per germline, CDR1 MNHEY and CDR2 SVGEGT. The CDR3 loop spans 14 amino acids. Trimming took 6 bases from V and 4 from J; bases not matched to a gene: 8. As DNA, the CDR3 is TGTGCCAGCAGCACCAGCGGGAGATCTTACGAGCAGTACTTC. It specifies CASSTSGRSYEQYF.

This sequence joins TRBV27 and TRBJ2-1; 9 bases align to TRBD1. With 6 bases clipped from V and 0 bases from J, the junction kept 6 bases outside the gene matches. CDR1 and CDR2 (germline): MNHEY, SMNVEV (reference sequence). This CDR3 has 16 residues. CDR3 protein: CASSLQTGGSYNEQFF. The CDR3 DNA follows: TGTGCCAGCAGCCTTCAGACAGGGGGCTCCTACAATGAGCAGTTCTTC.

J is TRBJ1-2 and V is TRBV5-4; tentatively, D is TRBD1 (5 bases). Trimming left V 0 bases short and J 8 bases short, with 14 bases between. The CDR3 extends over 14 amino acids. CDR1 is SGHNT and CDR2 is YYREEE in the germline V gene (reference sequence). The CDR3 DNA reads TGTGCCAGCAGCTTGGGGGGTGGGGGGTCCGGCTACACCTTC. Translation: CASSLGGGGSGYTF.

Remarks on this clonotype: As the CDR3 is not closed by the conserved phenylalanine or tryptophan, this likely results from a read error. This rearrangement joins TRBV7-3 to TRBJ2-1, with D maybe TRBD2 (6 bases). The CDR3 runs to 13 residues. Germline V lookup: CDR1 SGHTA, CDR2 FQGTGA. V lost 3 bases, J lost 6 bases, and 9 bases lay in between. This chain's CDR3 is CASSFATSNEQFV. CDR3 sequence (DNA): TGTGCCAGCAGCTTCGCGACTAGCAATGAGCAGTTCGTC.

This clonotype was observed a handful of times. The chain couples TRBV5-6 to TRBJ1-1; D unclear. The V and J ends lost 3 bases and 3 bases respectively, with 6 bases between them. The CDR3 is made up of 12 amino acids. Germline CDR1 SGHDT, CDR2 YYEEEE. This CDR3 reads CASSCYDTEAFF. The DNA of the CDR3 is TGTGCCAGCAGCTGCTACGACACTGAAGCTTTCTTT. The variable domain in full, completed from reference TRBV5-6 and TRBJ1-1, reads DAGVTQSPTHLIKTRGQQVTLRCSPKSGHDTVSWYQQALGQGPQFIFQYYEEEERQRGNFPDRFSGHQFPNYSSELNVNALLLGDSALYLCASSCYDTEAFFGQGTRLTVV.

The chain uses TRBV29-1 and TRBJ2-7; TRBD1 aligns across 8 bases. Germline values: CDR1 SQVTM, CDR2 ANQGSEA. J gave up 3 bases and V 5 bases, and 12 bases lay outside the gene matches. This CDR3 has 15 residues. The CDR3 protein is CSVQGQAVGIYEQYF. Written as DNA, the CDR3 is TGCAGCGTTCAGGGACAGGCCGTAGGGATCTACGAGCAGTACTTC.

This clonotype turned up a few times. The CDR3 protein is CSASGDNYGYTF. The CDR3 coding sequence is TGCAGTGCTAGTGGCGATAACTATGGCTACACCTTC. J is TRBJ1-2 and V is TRBV20-1; D gene uncertain. The CDR3 loop spans 12 amino acids. Germline V lookup: CDR1 DFQATT, CDR2 SNEGSKA (reference sequence). V dropped 3 bases and J dropped 1 base, with 6 bases sitting between them.

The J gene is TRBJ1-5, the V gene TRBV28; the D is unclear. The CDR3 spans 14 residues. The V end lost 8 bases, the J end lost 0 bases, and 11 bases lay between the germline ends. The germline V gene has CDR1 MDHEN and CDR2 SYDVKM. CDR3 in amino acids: CASGLEVSNQPQHF. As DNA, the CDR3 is TGTGCCAGCGGCCTGGAGGTTAGCAATCAGCCCCAGCATTTT.

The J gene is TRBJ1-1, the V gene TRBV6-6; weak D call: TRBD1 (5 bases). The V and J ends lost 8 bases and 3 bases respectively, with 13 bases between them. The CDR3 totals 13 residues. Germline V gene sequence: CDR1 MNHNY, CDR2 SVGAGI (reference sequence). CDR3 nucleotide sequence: TGTGCCAGCTTTGGGGGGATGGACACTGAAGCTTTCTTT. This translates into CASFGGMDTEAFF.

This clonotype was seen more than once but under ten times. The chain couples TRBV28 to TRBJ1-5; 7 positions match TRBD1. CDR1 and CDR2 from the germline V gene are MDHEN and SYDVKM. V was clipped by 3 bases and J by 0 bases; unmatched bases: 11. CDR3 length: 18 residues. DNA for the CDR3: TGTGCCAGCAGTTTCGTGACAGGGCTTACGTATAGCAATCAGCCCCAGCATTTT. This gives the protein CASSFVTGLTYSNQPQHF.

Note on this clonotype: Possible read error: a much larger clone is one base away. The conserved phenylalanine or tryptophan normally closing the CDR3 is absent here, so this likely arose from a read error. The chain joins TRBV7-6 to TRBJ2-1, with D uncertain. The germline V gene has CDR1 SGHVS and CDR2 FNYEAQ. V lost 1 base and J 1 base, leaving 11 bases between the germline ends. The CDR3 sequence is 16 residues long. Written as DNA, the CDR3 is TGTGCCAGCAGCTTAGGGACCGCATCTTCCTACAATGAGCAGTTCTTA. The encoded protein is CASSLGTASSYNEQFL.

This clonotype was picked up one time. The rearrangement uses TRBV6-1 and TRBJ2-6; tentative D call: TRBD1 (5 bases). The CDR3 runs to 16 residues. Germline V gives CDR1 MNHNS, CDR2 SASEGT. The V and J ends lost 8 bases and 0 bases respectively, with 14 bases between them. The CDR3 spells CASGDTGVSGANVLTF. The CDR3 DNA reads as TGTGCCAGCGGGGATACAGGCGTCTCTGGGGCCAACGTCCTGACTTTC.

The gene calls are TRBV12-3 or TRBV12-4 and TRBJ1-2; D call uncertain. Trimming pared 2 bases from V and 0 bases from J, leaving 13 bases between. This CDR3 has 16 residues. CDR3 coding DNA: TGTGCCAGCAGTTTATTGTCCGGCGGAGCTAACTATGGCTACACCTTC. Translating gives CASSLLSGGANYGYTF.

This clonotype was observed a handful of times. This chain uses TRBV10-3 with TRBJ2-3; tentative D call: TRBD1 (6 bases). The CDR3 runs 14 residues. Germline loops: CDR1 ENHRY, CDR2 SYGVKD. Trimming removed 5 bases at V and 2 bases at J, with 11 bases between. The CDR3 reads CAISSRGSTDTQYF. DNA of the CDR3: TGTGCCATCAGTAGCAGGGGATCCACAGATACGCAGTATTTT.

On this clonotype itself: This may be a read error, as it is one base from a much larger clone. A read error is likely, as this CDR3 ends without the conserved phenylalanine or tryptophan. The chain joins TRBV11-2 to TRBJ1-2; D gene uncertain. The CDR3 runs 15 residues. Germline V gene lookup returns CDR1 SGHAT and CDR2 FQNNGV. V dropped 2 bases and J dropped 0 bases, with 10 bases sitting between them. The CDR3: CASSLSTAPNYGYTL. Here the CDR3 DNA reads TGTGCCAGCAGCTTAAGTACAGCTCCTAACTATGGCTACACCTTA.

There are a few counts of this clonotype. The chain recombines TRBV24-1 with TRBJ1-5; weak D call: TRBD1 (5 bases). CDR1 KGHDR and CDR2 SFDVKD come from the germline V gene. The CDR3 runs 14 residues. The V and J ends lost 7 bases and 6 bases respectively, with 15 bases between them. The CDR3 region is CATSFRDSGQPQHF. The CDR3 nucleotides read TGTGCCACCAGCTTCAGGGATTCGGGTCAGCCCCAGCATTTT.

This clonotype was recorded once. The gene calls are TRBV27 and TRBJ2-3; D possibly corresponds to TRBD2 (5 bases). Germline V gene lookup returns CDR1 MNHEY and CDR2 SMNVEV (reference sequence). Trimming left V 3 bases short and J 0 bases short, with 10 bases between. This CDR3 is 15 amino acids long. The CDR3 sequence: CASSLEDTSTDTQYF. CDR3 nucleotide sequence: TGTGCCAGCAGTTTGGAGGATACTAGCACAGATACGCAGTATTTT.

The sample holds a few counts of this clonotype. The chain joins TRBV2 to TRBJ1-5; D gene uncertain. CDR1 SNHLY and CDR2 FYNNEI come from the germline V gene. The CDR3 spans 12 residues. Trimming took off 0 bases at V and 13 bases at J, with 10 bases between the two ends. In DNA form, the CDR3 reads TGTGCCAGCAGTGAAGCGCTTGGATTTCAGCATTTT. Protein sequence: CASSEALGFQHF.

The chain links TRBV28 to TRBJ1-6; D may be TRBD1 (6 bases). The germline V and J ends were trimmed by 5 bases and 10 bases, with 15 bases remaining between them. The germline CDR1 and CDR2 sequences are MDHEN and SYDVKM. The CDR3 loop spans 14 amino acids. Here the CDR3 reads CASSPGTSRSPLHF. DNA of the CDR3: TGTGCCAGCAGTCCAGGGACAAGCCGGTCACCCCTCCACTTT. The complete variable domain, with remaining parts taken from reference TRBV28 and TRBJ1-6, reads DVKVTQSSRYLVKRTGEKVFLECVQDMDHENMFWYRQDPGLGLRLIYFSYDVKMKEKGDIPEGYSVSREKKERFSLILESASTNQTSMYLCASSPGTSRSPLHFGNGTRLTVT.

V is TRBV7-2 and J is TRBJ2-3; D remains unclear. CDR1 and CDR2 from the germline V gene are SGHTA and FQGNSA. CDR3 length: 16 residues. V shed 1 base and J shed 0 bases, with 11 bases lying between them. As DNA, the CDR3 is TGTGCCAGCAGCTTAGAAGGACGCGCTAGCACAGATACGCAGTATTTT. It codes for CASSLEGRASTDTQYF.

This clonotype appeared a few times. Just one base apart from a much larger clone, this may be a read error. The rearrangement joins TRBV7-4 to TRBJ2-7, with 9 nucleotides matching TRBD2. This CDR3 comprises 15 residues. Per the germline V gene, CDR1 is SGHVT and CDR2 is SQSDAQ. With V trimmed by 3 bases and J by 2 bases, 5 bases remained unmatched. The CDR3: CASSFGASGTYEQYF. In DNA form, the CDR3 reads TGTGCCAGCAGCTTCGGGGCTAGCGGGACCTACGAGCAGTACTTC.